These T cell receptor beta chains were read from a single sample in a study of T-cell memory formation after mild COVID-19. TCRdb redid the calling of the 5' RACE reads with MiXCR, one entry per CDR3 protein. The sample contains around 83,000 distinct CDR3 sequences, about 23% of which appear only once. Sequencing input: PBMCs or a T cell subset sorted from them (not recorded which). All receptors derive from a man aged 18 to 30 who had mild COVID-19 (a few samples of this study predate the infection). Cell type and time point are not known. Each CDR3 is given with its conserved first and last residue. Each record gives: D gene, clone size, V gene, J gene, CDR3 protein, CDR3 DNA. D genes are given only for firm matches. Some rows mark clone size as missing; the rest say once, few, many or name a class of expanded clone.

TRBD1	NA	TRBV6-2/TRBV6-3	TRBJ1-5	CASSLLGTGEDQPQHF	TGTGCCAGCAGCCTTCTCGGGACAGGGGAAGACCAGCCCCAGCATTTT
TRBD1	few	TRBV27	TRBJ1-6	CASSPKGALNSPLHF	TGTGCCAGCAGTCCGAAGGGGGCGTTAAATTCACCCCTCCACTTT
TRBD1	NA	TRBV7-9	TRBJ2-5	CASSLRGQETQYF	TGTGCCAGCAGCCTCAGGGGGCAAGAGACCCAGTACTTC
TRBD1	few	TRBV10-3	TRBJ2-1	CAISESRTGGLNEQFF	TGTGCCATCAGTGAGTCCCGGACAGGGGGCTTGAATGAGCAGTTCTTC
NA	NA	TRBV28	TRBJ2-5	CASTFLGQSEETQYF	TGTGCCAGCACCTTCCTCGGACAGTCAGAAGAGACCCAGTACTTC
NA	once	TRBV29-1	TRBJ1-1	CSVLVSGNTEAFF	TGCAGCGTTCTTGTTTCGGGTAACACTGAAGCTTTCTTT
NA	NA	TRBV5-4	TRBJ2-7	CASRDLTESSYEQYF	TGTGCCAGCAGGGACTTGACAGAGAGCTCCTACGAGCAGTACTTC
TRBD1	few	TRBV7-9	TRBJ2-1	CASSITRTGGNEQFF	TGTGCCAGCAGCATTACCAGGACAGGGGGCAATGAGCAGTTCTTC
TRBD1	NA	TRBV4-1	TRBJ1-2	CASTQGGDGAPAYGYTF	TGCGCCAGCACCCAGGGGGGGGACGGAGCTCCGGCCTATGGCTACACCTTC
TRBD2	few	TRBV20-1	TRBJ2-1	CSALLPAGGHGEQFF	TGCAGTGCCCTACTCCCAGCGGGGGGGCACGGTGAGCAGTTCTTC
NA	few	TRBV13	TRBJ2-1	CASSSIGRNYNEQFF	TGTGCCAGCAGCTCGATTGGACGGAATTACAATGAGCAGTTCTTC
NA	few	TRBV11-2	TRBJ2-1	CASSFYVRPSHEQFF	TGTGCCAGCAGCTTTTACGTCCGTCCCAGTCATGAGCAGTTCTTC
TRBD2	NA	TRBV6-2/TRBV6-3	TRBJ2-3	CASSGLAFTDTQYF	TGTGCCAGCAGCGGACTAGCCTTCACAGATACGCAGTATTTT
TRBD2	few	TRBV7-8	TRBJ2-1	CASSNAGRGGKFF	TGTGCCAGCAGCAACGCAGGGCGGGGGGGCAAGTTCTTC
TRBD2	many	TRBV7-9	TRBJ2-1	CASSLERTSGYNEQFF	TGTGCCAGCAGCTTAGAGAGGACTAGCGGATACAATGAGCAGTTCTTC
TRBD2	many	TRBV20-1	TRBJ2-3	CSAISGGGGNTQYF	TGCAGTGCTATTAGCGGGGGAGGCGGTAATACGCAGTATTTT
NA	NA	TRBV2	TRBJ2-3	CASSDDGTDTDTQYF	TGTGCCAGCAGTGACGACGGGACTGACACAGATACGCAGTATTTT
NA	few	TRBV6-5	TRBJ2-7	CASSTGLSYEQYF	TGTGCCAGCAGTACGGGACTGTCCTACGAGCAGTACTTC
NA	NA	TRBV9	TRBJ1-2	CASSTNHRMSYGYTF	TGTGCCAGCAGCACAAACCACAGGATGAGCTATGGCTACACCTTC
NA	few	TRBV10-2	TRBJ2-5	CASSEFPAWYQETQYF	TGCGCCAGCAGTGAATTTCCAGCATGGTACCAAGAGACCCAGTACTTC
NA	NA	TRBV12-3/TRBV12-4	TRBJ2-3	CASRSGLTDTQYF	TGTGCCAGCAGGAGCGGCCTCACAGATACGCAGTATTTT
NA	few	TRBV5-6	TRBJ1-1	CASSLRWRENTEAFF	TGTGCCAGCAGCCTAAGGTGGAGGGAGAACACTGAAGCTTTCTTT
TRBD1	NA	TRBV4-1	TRBJ1-2	CASSARDSPAAGYTF	TGCGCCAGCAGCGCCCGGGACAGCCCGGCGGCTGGCTACACCTTC
NA	NA	TRBV28	TRBJ2-3	CASEETGTVTDTQYF	TGTGCCAGCGAGGAGACCGGAACAGTCACAGATACGCAGTATTTT
NA	NA	TRBV12-2	TRBJ2-7	CASRFAGAAYEQYF	TGTGCAAGTCGCTTCGCGGGGGCTGCCTACGAGCAGTACTTC
TRBD2	NA	TRBV10-3	TRBJ2-1	CAIRTSSRMGEQFF	TGTGCCATCAGGACTAGCTCGCGTATGGGTGAGCAGTTCTTC
NA	few	TRBV4-3	TRBJ2-5	CASSQDSITETQYF	TGCGCCAGCAGCCAAGATTCCATAACGGAGACCCAGTACTTC
TRBD2	NA	TRBV7-2	TRBJ2-7	CASSATSGAAYEQYF	TGTGCCAGCAGCGCGACTAGCGGGGCTGCCTACGAGCAGTACTTC
NA	NA	TRBV2	TRBJ2-7	CASSEAVGVYEQYF	TGTGCCAGCAGTGAAGCCGTGGGAGTCTACGAGCAGTACTTC
TRBD2	NA	TRBV6-4	TRBJ2-2	CASSVVAGLAGSTGELFF	TGTGCCAGCAGTGTGGTAGCCGGACTAGCGGGGTCCACCGGGGAGCTGTTTTTT
NA	NA	TRBV5-5	TRBJ1-1	CASSMDGGLGTEAFF	TGTGCCAGCAGCATGGACGGGGGGCTGGGGACTGAAGCTTTCTTT
NA	NA	TRBV7-2	TRBJ2-1	CASFGAYNEQFF	TGTGCCAGCTTCGGAGCTTACAATGAGCAGTTCTTC
TRBD2	NA	TRBV10-3	TRBJ2-5	CAISGGGLQTQYF	TGTGCCATCAGTGGGGGAGGGCTACAGACCCAGTACTTC
NA	NA	TRBV7-9	TRBJ2-7	CASSPGDQGYPYEQYF	TGTGCCAGCAGCCCGGGGGACCAGGGGTACCCCTACGAGCAGTACTTC
TRBD2	few	TRBV3-1	TRBJ2-1	CASSQAGTSGDNEQFF	TGTGCCAGCAGCCAAGCCGGGACTAGCGGGGACAATGAGCAGTTCTTC
TRBD1	few	TRBV2	TRBJ2-7	CASRVTGVSYEQYF	TGTGCCAGCAGGGTGACAGGGGTCTCCTACGAGCAGTACTTC
NA	NA	TRBV6-5	TRBJ1-5	CASSYSSDQPQHF	TGTGCCAGCAGTTACTCATCCGATCAGCCCCAGCATTTT
TRBD2	few	TRBV7-2	TRBJ2-7	CASSLGGGSYEQYF	TGTGCCAGCAGCTTAGGCGGGGGTTCCTACGAGCAGTACTTC
NA	NA	TRBV5-1	TRBJ2-7	CASSSDRYEQYF	TGCGCCAGCAGCTCCGACAGATACGAGCAGTACTTC
TRBD2	NA	TRBV7-2	TRBJ2-3	CASSLGAGGPADTQYF	TGTGCCAGCAGCTTAGGGGCGGGGGGGCCTGCAGATACGCAGTATTTT
NA	NA	TRBV5-1	TRBJ1-2	CASSPGGVLGYTF	TGCGCCAGCAGCCCCGGTGGGGTACTTGGCTACACCTTC